The clone carrying this TCR beta chain was seen a few times. Primed by a sample-barcoded 5' primer and a J-beta primer mix, a second PCR proceeded for about 7 to 11 cycles. MiXCR, run by TCRdb on the 5' RACE reads, gives a single entry per CDR3 protein. The table records roughly 1.5 million distinct CDR3 sequences, 35% to 45% of them present only once. The sample comes from a study of blood T cells in healthy people across ages. With 0 bases removed from V and 0 bases from J, the gap between germline ends came to 11 bases. The CDR3 covers 16 residues. Germline loops: CDR1 LGHNA, CDR2 YSLEER. The V call is TRBV4-3, the J call TRBJ1-2; unclear D gene. The TCR originated in a young woman in good health. The sample consisted of blood. In DNA form, the CDR3 reads TGCGCCAGCAGCCAAGACCGACGGGGAGCTAACTATGGCTACACCTTC. This gives the protein CASSQDRRGANYGYTF.